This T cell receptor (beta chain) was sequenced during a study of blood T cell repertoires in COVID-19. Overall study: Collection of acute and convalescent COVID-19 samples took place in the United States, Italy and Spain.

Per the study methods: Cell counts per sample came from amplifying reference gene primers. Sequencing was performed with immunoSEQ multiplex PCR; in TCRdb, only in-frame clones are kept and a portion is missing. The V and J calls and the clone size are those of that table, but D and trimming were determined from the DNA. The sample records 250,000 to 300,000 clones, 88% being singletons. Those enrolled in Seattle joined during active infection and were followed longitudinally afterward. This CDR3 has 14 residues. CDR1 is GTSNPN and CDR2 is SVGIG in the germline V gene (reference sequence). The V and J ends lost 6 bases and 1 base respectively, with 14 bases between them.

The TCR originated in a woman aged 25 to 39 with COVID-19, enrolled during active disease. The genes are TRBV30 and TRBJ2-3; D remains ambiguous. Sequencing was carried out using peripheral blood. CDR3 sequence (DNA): TGTGCCTGTCGATCCCTCCGGGGCACAGATACGCAGTATTTT. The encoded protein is CACRSLRGTDTQYF. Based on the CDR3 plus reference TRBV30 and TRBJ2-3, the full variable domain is SQTIHQWPATLVQPVGSPLSLECTVEGTSNPNLYWYRQAAGRGLQLLFYSVGIGQISSEVPQNLSASRPQDRQFILSSKKLLLSDSGFYLCACRSLRGTDTQYFGPGTRLTVL.